This entry is about one T cell receptor (beta chain). Participants, about 18 to 90 years old, spanned some 23 US areas. These data originate in a study of blood T cell repertoires in COVID-19. At the level of the study: Samples taken during acute and convalescent COVID-19 were collected in the United States, Italy and Spain. PBMCs, B-cell-depleted T cells, or T cells were the source of the cDNA or gDNA that made up the material.

Original methodology: Estimation of nucleated cell counts relied on the amplification of reference gene primers. This table comes from immunoSEQ multiplex PCR, and its TCRdb copy is limited to in-frame clones, with some not included. Clone size and the V and J calls come from that table; the DNA yielded D and trimming. Among about 380,000 clones listed, 70% to 90% were seen once. This CDR3 is 18 amino acids long. The V end was cut by 4 bases, the J end by 0 bases, with 18 bases between. Per germline, CDR1 MDHEN and CDR2 SYDVKM. The specimen sequenced was PBMCs or T cells enriched from blood (not recorded which). The chain couples TRBV28 to TRBJ2-2, with D possibly being TRBD1 (6 bases). The receptor was derived from a woman under 30 who had recovered from COVID-19. This chain's CDR3 is CASSSPPPGHTNTGELFF. In DNA form, the CDR3 reads TGTGCCAGCAGTTCACCCCCCCCGGGACACACGAACACCGGGGAGCTGTTTTTT.